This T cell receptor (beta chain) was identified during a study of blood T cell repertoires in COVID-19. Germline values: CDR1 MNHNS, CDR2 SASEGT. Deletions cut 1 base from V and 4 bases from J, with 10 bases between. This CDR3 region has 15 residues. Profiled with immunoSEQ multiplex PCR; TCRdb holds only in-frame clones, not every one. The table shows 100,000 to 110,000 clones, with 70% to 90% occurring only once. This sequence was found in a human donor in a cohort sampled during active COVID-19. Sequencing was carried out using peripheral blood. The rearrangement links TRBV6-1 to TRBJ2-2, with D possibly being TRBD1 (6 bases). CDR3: CASSEEGTSTGELFF. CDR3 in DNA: TGTGCCAGCAGTGAAGAGGGGACATCCACCGGGGAGCTGTTTTTT.